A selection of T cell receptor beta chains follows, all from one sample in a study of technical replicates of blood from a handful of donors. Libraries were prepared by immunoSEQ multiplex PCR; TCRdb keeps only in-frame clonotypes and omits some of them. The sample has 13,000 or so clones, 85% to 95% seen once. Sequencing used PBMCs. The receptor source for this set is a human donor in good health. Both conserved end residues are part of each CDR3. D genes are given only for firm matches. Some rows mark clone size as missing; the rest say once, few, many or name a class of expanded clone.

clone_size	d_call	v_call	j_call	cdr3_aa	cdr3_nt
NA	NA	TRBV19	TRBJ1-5	CASRMGDSNQPQHF	TGTGCCAGTAGGATGGGAGATAGCAATCAGCCCCAGCATTTT
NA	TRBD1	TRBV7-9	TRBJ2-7	CASSLVGQYPPHEQYF	TGTGCCAGCAGCTTAGTGGGACAGTATCCCCCCCACGAGCAGTACTTC
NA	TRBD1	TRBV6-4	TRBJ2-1	CASKLRDRGSNEQFF	TGTGCCAGCAAACTCCGGGACAGGGGATCCAATGAGCAGTTCTTC
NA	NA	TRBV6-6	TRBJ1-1	CASGEVQGEAFF	TGTGCCAGCGGAGAAGTACAGGGTGAAGCTTTCTTT
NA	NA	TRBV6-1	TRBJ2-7	CASSEEGSGAYEQYF	TGTGCCAGCAGTGAAGAGGGTAGCGGCGCCTACGAGCAGTACTTC
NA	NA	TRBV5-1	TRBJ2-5	CASSLTREETQYF	TGCGCCAGCAGCTTGACGAGAGAAGAGACCCAGTACTTC
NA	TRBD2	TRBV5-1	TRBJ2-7	CASSSLLAGVGNEQYF	TGCGCCAGCAGCTCGTTACTAGCGGGAGTAGGTAACGAGCAGTACTTC
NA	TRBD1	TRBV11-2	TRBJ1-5	CASSLSGQDNQPQHF	TGTGCCAGCAGCCTCAGCGGACAGGACAATCAGCCCCAGCATTTT
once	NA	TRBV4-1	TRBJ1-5	CASSQGVTGNGNQPQHF	TGCGCCAGCAGCCAAGGGGTGACGGGAAACGGCAATCAGCCCCAGCATTTT
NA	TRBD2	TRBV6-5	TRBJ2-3	CASIETSSSTDTQYF	TGTGCCAGCATCGAGACTAGCAGCTCCACAGATACGCAGTATTTT
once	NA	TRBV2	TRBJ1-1	CASRARTRGSTEAFF	TGTGCCAGCAGAGCGAGAACCAGGGGAAGCACTGAAGCTTTCTTT
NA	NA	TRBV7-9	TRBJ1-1	CASSQQGLNTEAFF	TGTGCCAGCAGCCAGCAGGGGCTGAACACTGAAGCTTTCTTT
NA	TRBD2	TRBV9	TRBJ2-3	CASSVREGGNTDTQYF	TGTGCCAGCAGCGTAAGAGAGGGAGGGAACACAGATACGCAGTATTTT
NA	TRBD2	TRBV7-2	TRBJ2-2	CASPPGLAGTGELFF	TGTGCCAGCCCCCCGGGACTAGCGGGAACCGGGGAGCTGTTTTTT
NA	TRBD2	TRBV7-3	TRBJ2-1	CASSWTSGPYNEQFF	TGTGCCAGCAGCTGGACTAGCGGGCCCTACAATGAGCAGTTCTTC
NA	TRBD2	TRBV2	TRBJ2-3	CASSRTSGIADTQYF	TGTGCCAGCAGTAGGACTAGCGGGATCGCAGATACGCAGTATTTT
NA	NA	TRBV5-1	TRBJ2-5	CASSLEGQSQETQYF	TGCGCCAGCAGCTTGGAGGGGCAGTCCCAAGAGACCCAGTACTTC
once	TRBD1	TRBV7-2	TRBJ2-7	CASSWTGREQYF	TGTGCCAGCAGCTGGACAGGGAGGGAGCAGTACTTC
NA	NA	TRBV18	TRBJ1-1	CASSPPSAGGTEAFF	TGTGCCAGCTCACCACCGTCGGCGGGTGGCACTGAAGCTTTCTTT
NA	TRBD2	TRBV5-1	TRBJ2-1	CASSLGSLAGGNEQFF	TGCGCCAGCAGCTTGGGAAGCTTGGCGGGAGGCAATGAGCAGTTCTTC
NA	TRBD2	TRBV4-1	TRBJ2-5	CASSRGPVGTTGETQYF	TGCGCCAGCAGCCGAGGACCGGTGGGGACTACGGGAGAGACCCAGTACTTC
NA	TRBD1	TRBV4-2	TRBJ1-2	CASSQGAGGGYTF	TGTGCCAGCAGCCAAGGCGCAGGGGGAGGCTACACCTTC